Below, 9 T cell receptor beta chains from the same sample are listed, as sequenced in a study of metastatic and nonmetastatic thyroid tumors. MiXCR re-clonotyped the PCR reads for TCRdb. In the table there are about 21,000 clones, more than 35% of which are singletons. There were no patients who had received any treatment before thyroid surgery. The sequencing input was tumor tissue. The receptors come from a female donor with papillary thyroid cancer or a benign thyroid nodule (not recorded which). Some clones in this sample may be carry-over from other donors' samples.

The sample holds a few counts of this clone. J is TRBJ2-3 and V is TRBV29-1, with 7 bases matching TRBD2. The V gene's germline CDR1 is SQVTM and CDR2 ANQGSEA. This CDR3 spans 13 amino acids. V lost 8 bases, J lost 0 bases, and 5 bases stayed unmatched. The CDR3 DNA reads as TGCAGCCTACGGGGGGACAGCACAGATACGCAGTATTTT. It codes for CSLRGDSTDTQYF.

The V call is TRBV11-1, the J call TRBJ2-2, with D possibly being TRBD1 (5 bases). The V end lost 5 bases, the J end lost 3 bases, and 16 bases lay between the germline ends. The length of the CDR3 is 16 residues. Per germline, CDR1 SGHAT and CDR2 FQDESV (reference sequence). Here the CDR3 reads CASSQGTLRYTGELFF. CDR3 bases: TGTGCCAGCAGCCAGGGAACCCTTCGTTACACCGGGGAGCTGTTTTTT.

About this clone: The junction shows a germline mismatch at one end, possibly a read error. The chain uses TRBV7-7 and TRBJ2-1; 7 nucleotides match TRBD2. Germline values: CDR1 SSHAT, CDR2 FNYEAQ (reference sequence). The CDR3 is 17 amino acids. Here the CDR3 DNA reads TGTGCTAGCAGCTTCCCTGTATGGGCTAGCGGCCTCAATGAGCAGTTCTTC. This sequence encodes CASSFPVWASGLNEQFF. The full variable domain, in which reference TRBV7-7 and TRBJ2-1 provide the parts outside the CDR3, is GAGVSQSPRYKVTKRGQDVTLRCDPISSHATLYWYQQALGQGPEFLTYFNYEAQPDKSGLPSDRFSAERPEGSISTLTIQRTEQRDSAMYRCASSFPVWASGLNEQFFGPGTRLTVL.

This clone was observed once. V and J are TRBV5-1 and TRBJ2-2; 9 bases match TRBD2. Germline lookup yields CDR1 SGHRS and CDR2 YFSETQ. With V trimmed by 4 bases and J by 4 bases, 8 bases remained unmatched. The CDR3 is 16 residues long. The CDR3 DNA reads as TGCGCCAGCAGCAGCTTAGCGGGAGTTATCACCGGGGAGCTGTTTTTT. It specifies CASSSLAGVITGELFF.

The chain couples TRBV11-2 to TRBJ1-2; TRBD1 is a possible D gene (5 bases). The germline gives CDR1 SGHAT, CDR2 FQNNGV. With 1 base removed from V and 5 bases from J, the gap between germline ends came to 8 bases. This CDR3 is 13 amino acids long. CDR3 bases: TGTGCCAGCAGCTTAGGAGGGGCGTATGGCTACACCTTC. Protein sequence: CASSLGGAYGYTF.

This chain joins TRBV2 and TRBJ2-2; maybe TRBD2 (7 bases). Trimming removed 9 bases from V and 1 base from J, with 12 bases in between. From germline, CDR1 is SNHLY and CDR2 FYNNEI. CDR3 size: 14 residues. CDR3 amino acids: CASGGGRNTGELFF. The CDR3 coding sequence is TGTGCCAGTGGGGGCGGGAGGAACACCGGGGAGCTGTTTTTT.

This clone was observed a few times. This chain connects TRBV28 to TRBJ2-7, with 10 bases matching TRBD2. Germline V gene data show CDR1 as MDHEN and CDR2 as SYDVKM. Germline trimming cut 5 bases from V and 3 bases from J; bases unmatched to any gene: 7. The CDR3 covers 15 residues. CDR3 nucleotides: TGTGCCAGCAGTACGACCCGACTAGCGGGCTACGAGCAGTACTTC. Its protein product is CASSTTRLAGYEQYF.

The CDR3 loop reads CASSASGRMSGNTIYF. The CDR3 coding sequence is TGTGCCAGCAGTGCCTCCGGAAGAATGTCTGGAAACACCATATATTTT. The V gene is TRBV2, the J gene TRBJ1-3, with D hard to call. This CDR3 comprises 16 residues. Looked up from germline, CDR1 is SNHLY and CDR2 is FYNNEI. Trimming pared 4 bases from V and 1 base from J, leaving 14 bases between.

The rearrangement joins TRBV19 to TRBJ2-7; TRBD2 is a possible D gene (5 bases). This CDR3 is built from 13 residues. V dropped 6 bases and J dropped 7 bases, with 16 bases sitting between them. CDR1 LNHDA and CDR2 SQIVND come from the germline V gene (reference sequence). This CDR3 is CASRGTGMGEQYF. The CDR3 region has the DNA TGTGCCAGTAGGGGTACGGGGATGGGGGAGCAGTACTTC.